These T cell receptor beta chains were read from a single sample in a study of human thymus T cells. The protocol was immunoSEQ multiplex PCR, while the TCRdb copy is restricted to in-frame clones and leaves out a portion. This table holds 100,000 to 150,000 clones, about 93% found once. The sequenced material came from thymus tissue. The receptor source for this set is a boy younger than two with a congenital heart defect but otherwise immunologically healthy. Both conserved end residues are part of each CDR3.

CDR3 length	V gene	J gene	CDR3 protein
17	TRBV14	TRBJ1-4	CASSQDHRGRGGEKLFF
12	TRBV7-9	TRBJ2-5	CASSPRGGTQYF
16	TRBV5-1	TRBJ2-1	CASSLENKRSYNEQFF
15	TRBV14	TRBJ2-1	CASSSQTSADVEQFF
15	TRBV5-6	TRBJ2-1	CASSSTSGAPNEQFF
14	TRBV11-2	TRBJ1-1	CASSLAPWSTEAFF
13	TRBV6-5	TRBJ1-2	CASSYSRHYGYTF
16	TRBV30	TRBJ2-3	CAWSVRGGLDTDTQYF
14	TRBV9	TRBJ1-1	CASSANADRAEAFF
12	TRBV11-2	TRBJ2-7	CASSLVSYEQYF
14	TRBV2	TRBJ1-3	CASHLESSGNTIYF
13	TRBV6-5	TRBJ1-2	CASSYVEGYGYTF
16	TRBV4-2	TRBJ2-1	CASSRQGGFSYNEQFF
15	TRBV7-3	TRBJ1-2	CASSTTPTGTEGYTF
17	TRBV4-3	TRBJ1-6	CASSQVLLGREDSPLHF
18	TRBV12-5	TRBJ2-1	CASGFMWRLETCGNEQFF
15	TRBV13	TRBJ1-1	CASSLVGRGDTEAFF
14	TRBV6-5	TRBJ1-5	CASSSGQNNQPQHF
18	TRBV5-6	TRBJ1-1	CASSLQENGRNMNTEAFF
15	TRBV25-1	TRBJ1-6	CASSETQASHSPLHF
18	TRBV27	TRBJ2-2	CASSLNLWDRGGDGELFF
17	TRBV28	TRBJ1-6	CASSNLLGTADNSPLHF
16	TRBV9	TRBJ1-6	CASSARQGSYNSPLHF
17	TRBV27	TRBJ2-3	CASSHYASGGAEDTQYF
16	TRBV4-3	TRBJ2-4	CASSQVPAGTGNIQYF
18	TRBV6-1	TRBJ1-4	CASSDRPPGGTTNEKLFF
12	TRBV28	TRBJ2-7	CASSFGGGEQYF
15	TRBV5-1	TRBJ2-5	CASSPLLGNEETQYF
13	TRBV14	TRBJ1-3	CASSPTGGNTIYF
15	TRBV5-6	TRBJ1-6	CASSLGRARNSPLHF
19	TRBV11-2	TRBJ2-1	CASSLVPDSPEGFYNEQFF
14	TRBV11-2	TRBJ1-1	CASSTGRGNTEAFF
13	TRBV19	TRBJ2-4	CASSIDRENIQYF
15	TRBV28	TRBJ2-7	CASSLGYSGRDEQYF
16	TRBV15	TRBJ2-4	CATSRATGVHKNIQYF
15	TRBV30	TRBJ1-1	CAWSAWELGDTEAFF
16	TRBV25-1	TRBJ1-1	CASSEKPAGESTEAFF
10	TRBV21-1	TRBJ2-5	CASDQETQYF
15	TRBV27	TRBJ2-7	CASSVSGTGSGEQYF